The clone carrying this TCR beta chain showed up many times. These data come from a study of T cells after yellow fever vaccination. Unmatched junction bases numbered 6, after V lost 3 bases and J lost 3 bases. The CDR3 consists of 16 residues. Germline values: CDR1 MNHEY, CDR2 SMNVEV (reference sequence). A 5'RACE template-switching step, the method used to make TCR cDNA, added a universal primer site and UMIs. TCRdb fed the 5' RACE reads into MiXCR, producing one record per CDR3 protein. The repertoire consists of about 340,000 distinct CDR3 sequences, with about an eighth occurring once and the leading ten covering 2.5% to 4%.

The sample consisted of CD4+ T cells sorted from PBMCs, taken 15 days after the yellow fever booster vaccination. V gene TRBV27 combines with J gene TRBJ2-2, with 8 bases that match TRBD2. This TCR was sampled from a man younger than 35 who received the YFV17D yellow fever vaccine. The CDR3: CASSFLRGAYTGELFF. CDR3 DNA: TGTGCCAGCAGTTTTTTGCGGGGGGCCTACACCGGGGAGCTGTTTTTT.